The text below deals with one TCR beta chain. Its antigen is still unknown. This record comes from a study of OX40 agonist ivuxolimab in advanced cancers. Assay: immunoSEQ multiplex PCR; the TCRdb copy retains only in-frame clones and omits some. The table records some 83,000 clones, 90% to 95% of them present only once. General study findings and limits: Some of the lowest clonal expansion was seen in partial responders at 0.1-3.0 mg/kg. The CD4+ and CD8+ T cells in the blood had expanded clonally by week 6 at 0.1 to 3.0 mg/kg. Averaging showed that CD8+ T cells had more expanded clones than CD4+ did.

The germline V gene encodes CDR1 SGHTA and CDR2 FQGNSA. V lost 6 bases and J 0 bases, leaving 12 bases between the germline ends. There are 15 residues in the CDR3. Sample: CD4+ or CD8+ T cells sorted from blood, taken in a trial of the OX40 agonist ivuxolimab. The TCR comes from an adult with an advanced solid tumor such as melanoma, head and neck, liver or kidney cancer. The rearrangement joins TRBV7-2 to TRBJ1-5; possible D gene TRBD1, 5 bases. The CDR3 DNA reads as TGTGCCAGCAGTAGTAGGGGATATAGCAATCAGCCCCAGCATTTT. This gives the protein CASSSRGYSNQPQHF.